The T cell receptor beta chain under discussion was sequenced for a study of somatic mutations in cytotoxic T cells in rheumatoid arthritis. Study-level points and caveats: Clonality of CD8+ cells rose with age in rheumatoid arthritis patients but not healthy controls. Nobody adjusted the slight TRBV07 underrepresentation in rheumatoid arthritis patients for multiple comparisons.

The healthy control group was made up of blood donors, who had a median age of around 57 years (range about 20-75) and were more than 45% female. This CDR3 is 14 amino acids long. Trimming removed 4 bases from V and 8 bases from J, with 14 bases in between. CDR1 is LGHNA and CDR2 is YSLEER in the germline V gene. The protocol was immunoSEQ multiplex PCR, while the TCRdb copy is restricted to in-frame clones and leaves out a portion. The profile covers some 38,000 clones, with 84% appearing a single time and about 3.2% taken by the ten largest. On this clone: What it binds is unknown.

The chain combines TRBV4-3 with TRBJ1-4; TRBD1 might be the D (6 bases). Sequenced input: CD8+ T cells sorted from blood. This sequence was found in a man aged 40-55 years in good health. In nucleotides, the CDR3 is TGCGCCAGCAGCCCCGCAGGGGAGGAAGAAAAACTGTTTTTT. Translating gives CASSPAGEEEKLFF.